The clone carrying this T cell receptor beta chain showed up many times. This sample is part of a study of T-cell reconstitution after alpha-beta-depleted transplantation in children. Unique molecular identifiers were built into the TCRbeta library. TCRdb fed the PCR reads into MiXCR, producing one record per CDR3 protein. The sample lists some 600,000 distinct CDR3 sequences, about 15% occurring once. The CDR3 loop spans 15 amino acids. V dropped 4 bases and J dropped 0 bases, with 11 bases sitting between them. CDR1 is SGHKS, CDR2 YYEKEE, per germline (reference sequence). Source: PBMCs from the stem cell graft donor, taken from the stem cell graft. This chain links TRBV5-5 with TRBJ1-3; the D is unclear. This TCR came from a human donor who donated a stem cell graft to a child with acute myeloid leukemia. The CDR3 bases are TGTGCCAGCAGCGCGACAACTAACTCTGGAAACACCATATATTTT. Amino acid sequence: CASSATTNSGNTIYF.